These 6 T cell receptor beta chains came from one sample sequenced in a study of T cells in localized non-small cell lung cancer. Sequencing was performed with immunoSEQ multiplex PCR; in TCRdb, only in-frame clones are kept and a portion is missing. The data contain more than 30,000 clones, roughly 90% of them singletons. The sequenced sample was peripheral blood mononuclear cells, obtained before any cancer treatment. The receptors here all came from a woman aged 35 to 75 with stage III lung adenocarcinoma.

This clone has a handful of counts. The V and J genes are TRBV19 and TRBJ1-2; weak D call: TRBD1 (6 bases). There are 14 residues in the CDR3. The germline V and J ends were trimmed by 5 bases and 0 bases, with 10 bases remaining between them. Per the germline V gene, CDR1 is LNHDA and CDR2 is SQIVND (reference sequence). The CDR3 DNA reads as TGTGCCAGTAGTCCCGACAGGACTAACTATGGCTACACCTTC. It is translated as CASSPDRTNYGYTF.

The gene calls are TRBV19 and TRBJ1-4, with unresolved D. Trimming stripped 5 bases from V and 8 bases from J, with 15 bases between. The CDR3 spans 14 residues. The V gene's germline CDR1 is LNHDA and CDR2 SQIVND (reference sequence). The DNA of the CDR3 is TGTGCCAGTAGTGTAACCGGGGTAGGGGAAAAACTGTTTTTT. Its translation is CASSVTGVGEKLFF.

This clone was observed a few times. For the CDR3, the DNA is TGTGCCAGCAGGGGGGCGGGGGGCTATGGCTACACCTTC. Its protein is CASRGAGGYGYTF. The rearrangement joins TRBV2 to TRBJ1-2; TRBD1 is a possible D gene (6 bases). The CDR3 loop spans 13 amino acids. Trimming cost V 6 bases and J 4 bases, with 12 bases left between them. Germline values: CDR1 SNHLY, CDR2 FYNNEI.

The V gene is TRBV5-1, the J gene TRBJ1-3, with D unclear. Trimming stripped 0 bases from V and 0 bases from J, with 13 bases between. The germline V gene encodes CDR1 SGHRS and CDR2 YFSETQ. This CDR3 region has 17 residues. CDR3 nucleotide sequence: TGCGCCAGCAGCTTGGGGTGGGAAACCCTCTCTGGAAACACCATATATTTT. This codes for CASSLGWETLSGNTIYF. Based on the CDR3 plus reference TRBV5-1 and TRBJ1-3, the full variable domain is KAGVTQTPRYLIKTRGQQVTLSCSPISGHRSVSWYQQTPGQGLQFLFEYFSETQRNKGNFPGRFSGRQFSNSRSEMNVSTLELGDSALYLCASSLGWETLSGNTIYFGEGSWLTVV.

For the CDR3, the DNA is TGCAGCGCACCAGGGGCGGAACAAGAGACCCAGTACTTC. Its protein is CSAPGAEQETQYF. The chain recombines TRBV29-1 with TRBJ2-5; the D gene is possibly TRBD1 (6 bases). Germline lookup yields CDR1 SQVTM and CDR2 ANQGSEA. The V end was cut by 7 bases, the J end by 2 bases, with 14 bases between. The CDR3 has 13 amino acids.

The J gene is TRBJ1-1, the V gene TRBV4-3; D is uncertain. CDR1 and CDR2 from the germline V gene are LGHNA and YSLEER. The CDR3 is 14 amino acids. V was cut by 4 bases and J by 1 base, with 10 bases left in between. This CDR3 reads CASSLIRENTEAFF. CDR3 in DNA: TGCGCCAGCAGCCTTATAAGGGAGAACACTGAAGCTTTCTTT.